A selection of T cell receptor beta chains follows, all from one sample in a study of technical replicates of blood from a few donors. Repertoires were generated with immunoSEQ multiplex PCR, while TCRdb's copy carries only in-frame clones and drops some. Among around 83,000 clones, 94% were seen once, and the ten largest hold 0.26%. Sequencing was performed on T cells isolated from PBMCs. These receptor sequences come from a human donor in good health. Both conserved end residues are part of each CDR3. D genes are given only for firm matches. Clone size appears in some rows only: once, few, many, or a class for an expanded clone.

V gene	J gene	clone size	D gene	CDR3 protein	CDR3 DNA
TRBV7-6	TRBJ2-7	NA	NA	CASSPNRDYEQYF	TGTGCCAGCAGTCCTAACAGGGACTACGAGCAGTACTTC
TRBV27	TRBJ1-2	NA	TRBD1	CASGLTGGDFYGYTF	TGTGCCAGCGGCCTAACAGGGGGGGATTTCTATGGCTACACCTTC
TRBV6-1	TRBJ2-7	NA	NA	CASSGSGSSYEQYF	TGTGCCAGCAGTGGCTCGGGGTCCTCCTACGAGCAGTACTTC
TRBV9	TRBJ1-3	NA	TRBD1	CASSVGQGKSGNTIYF	TGTGCCAGCAGCGTAGGACAGGGCAAATCTGGAAACACCATATATTTT
TRBV27	TRBJ2-6	NA	NA	CASSSQGLGPNVLTF	TGTGCCAGCAGTTCACAGGGCCTGGGACCCAACGTCCTGACTTTC
TRBV19	TRBJ2-1	NA	TRBD2	CASSNEGGAISSYNEQFF	TGTGCCAGTAGTAATGAGGGAGGGGCTATTAGTTCCTACAATGAGCAGTTCTTC
TRBV29-1	TRBJ2-5	NA	TRBD2	CSVVRLAAETQYF	TGCAGCGTAGTACGACTAGCGGCGGAGACCCAGTACTTC
TRBV6-1	TRBJ2-7	once	TRBD2	CASSEASGRAGYEQYF	TGTGCCAGCAGTGAAGCTAGCGGGAGGGCCGGGTACGAGCAGTACTTC
TRBV10-3	TRBJ2-7	once	TRBD2	CAISQAGATYEQYF	TGTGCCATCAGCCAAGCGGGGGCAACCTACGAGCAGTACTTC
TRBV21-1	TRBJ1-1	NA	NA	CASSKEVRGLGEAFF	TGTGCCAGCAGCAAAGAAGTCAGGGGGCTCGGTGAAGCTTTCTTT
TRBV28	TRBJ2-3	NA	TRBD2	CASSFLGLADSTDTQYF	TGTGCCAGCAGTTTCCTGGGACTAGCGGATAGCACAGATACGCAGTATTTT